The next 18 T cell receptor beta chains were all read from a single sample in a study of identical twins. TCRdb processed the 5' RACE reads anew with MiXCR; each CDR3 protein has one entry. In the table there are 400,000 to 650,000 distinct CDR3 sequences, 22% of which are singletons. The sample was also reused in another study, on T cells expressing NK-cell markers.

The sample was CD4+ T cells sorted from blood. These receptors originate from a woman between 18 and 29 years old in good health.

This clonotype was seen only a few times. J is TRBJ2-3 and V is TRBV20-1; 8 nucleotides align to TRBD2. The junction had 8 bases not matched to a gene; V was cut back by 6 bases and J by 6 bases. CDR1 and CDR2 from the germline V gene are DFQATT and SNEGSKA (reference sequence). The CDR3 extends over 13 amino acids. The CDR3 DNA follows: TGCAGTGCCAGAACCGGGGGGGTCGATACGCAGTATTTT. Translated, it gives CSARTGGVDTQYF.

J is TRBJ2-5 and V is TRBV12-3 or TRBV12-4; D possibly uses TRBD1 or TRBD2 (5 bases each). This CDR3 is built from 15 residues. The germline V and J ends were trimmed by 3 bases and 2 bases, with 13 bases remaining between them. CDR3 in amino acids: CASSLGGGGQETQYF. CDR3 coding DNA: TGTGCCAGCAGTTTGGGCGGTGGGGGACAAGAGACCCAGTACTTC.

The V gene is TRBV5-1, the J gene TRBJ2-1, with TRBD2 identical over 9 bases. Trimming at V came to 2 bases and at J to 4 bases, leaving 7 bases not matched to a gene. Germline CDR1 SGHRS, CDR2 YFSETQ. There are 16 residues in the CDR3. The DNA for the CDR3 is TGCGCCAGCAGCTTTGAAGGAGCGGGGGGTTACAATGAGCAGTTCTTC. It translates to CASSFEGAGGYNEQFF. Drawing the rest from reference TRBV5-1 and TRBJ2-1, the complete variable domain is KAGVTQTPRYLIKTRGQQVTLSCSPISGHRSVSWYQQTPGQGLQFLFEYFSETQRNKGNFPGRFSGRQFSNSRSEMNVSTLELGDSALYLCASSFEGAGGYNEQFFGPGTRLTVL.

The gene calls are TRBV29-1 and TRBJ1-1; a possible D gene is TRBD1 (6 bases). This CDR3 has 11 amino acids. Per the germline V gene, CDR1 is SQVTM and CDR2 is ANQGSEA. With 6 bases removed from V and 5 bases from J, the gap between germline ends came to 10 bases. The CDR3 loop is CSVFRGTEAFF. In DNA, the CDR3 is TGCAGCGTATTCAGGGGAACTGAAGCTTTCTTT. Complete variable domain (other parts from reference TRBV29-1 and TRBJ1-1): SAVISQKPSRDICQRGTSLTIQCQVDSQVTMMFWYRQQPGQSLTLIATANQGSEATYESGFVIDKFPISRPNLTFSTLTVSNMSPEDSSIYLCSVFRGTEAFFGQGTRLTVV.

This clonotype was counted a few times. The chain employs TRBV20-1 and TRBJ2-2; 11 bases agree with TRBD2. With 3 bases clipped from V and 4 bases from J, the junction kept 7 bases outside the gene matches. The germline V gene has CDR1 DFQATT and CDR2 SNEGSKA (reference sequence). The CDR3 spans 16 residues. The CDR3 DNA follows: TGCAGTGCTAGGAAAACTAGCGGGGGTATCACCGGGGAGCTGTTTTTT. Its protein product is CSARKTSGGITGELFF.

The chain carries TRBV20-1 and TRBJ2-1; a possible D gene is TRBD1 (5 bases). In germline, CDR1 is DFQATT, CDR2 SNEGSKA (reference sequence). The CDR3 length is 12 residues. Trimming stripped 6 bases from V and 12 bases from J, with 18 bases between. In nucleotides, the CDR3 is TGCAGTGCAGATGACCCTATAAGGGGGCAGTTCTTC. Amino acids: CSADDPIRGQFF.

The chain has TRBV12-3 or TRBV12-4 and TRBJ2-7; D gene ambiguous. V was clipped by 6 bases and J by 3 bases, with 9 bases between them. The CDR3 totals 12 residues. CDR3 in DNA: TGTGCCAGCAGATATAATCTCTACGAGCAGTACTTC. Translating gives CASRYNLYEQYF.

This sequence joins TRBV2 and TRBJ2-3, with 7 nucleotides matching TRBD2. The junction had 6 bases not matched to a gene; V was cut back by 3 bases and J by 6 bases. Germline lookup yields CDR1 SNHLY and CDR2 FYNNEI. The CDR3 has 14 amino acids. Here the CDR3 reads CASSEGRGGDTQYF. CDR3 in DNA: TGTGCCAGCAGTGAGGGGAGGGGTGGTGATACGCAGTATTTT.

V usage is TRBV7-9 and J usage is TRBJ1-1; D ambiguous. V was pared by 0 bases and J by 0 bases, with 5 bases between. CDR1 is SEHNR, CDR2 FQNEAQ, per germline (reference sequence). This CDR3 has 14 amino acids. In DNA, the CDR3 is TGTGCCAGCAGCTTAGCCAACCTGAACACTGAAGCTTTCTTT. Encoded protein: CASSLANLNTEAFF.

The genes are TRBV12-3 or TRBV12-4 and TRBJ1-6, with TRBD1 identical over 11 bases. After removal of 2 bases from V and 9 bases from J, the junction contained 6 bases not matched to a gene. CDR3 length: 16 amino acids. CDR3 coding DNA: TGTGCCAGCAGTTTATGGGTGGGACAGGGGGGTTCACCCCTCCACTTT. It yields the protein CASSLWVGQGGSPLHF.

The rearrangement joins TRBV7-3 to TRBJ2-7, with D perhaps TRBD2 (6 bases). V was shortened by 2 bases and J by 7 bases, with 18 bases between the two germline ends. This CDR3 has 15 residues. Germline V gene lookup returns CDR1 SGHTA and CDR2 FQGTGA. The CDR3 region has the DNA TGTGCCAGCAGCTTAGGTCCCCCGGGAGTAGGGGAGCAGTACTTC. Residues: CASSLGPPGVGEQYF.

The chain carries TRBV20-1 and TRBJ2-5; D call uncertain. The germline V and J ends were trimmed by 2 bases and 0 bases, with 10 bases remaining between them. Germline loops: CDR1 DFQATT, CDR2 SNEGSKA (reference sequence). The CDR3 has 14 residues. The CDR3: CSARTLTDQETQYF. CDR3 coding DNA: TGCAGTGCTAGAACCCTGACGGACCAAGAGACCCAGTACTTC.

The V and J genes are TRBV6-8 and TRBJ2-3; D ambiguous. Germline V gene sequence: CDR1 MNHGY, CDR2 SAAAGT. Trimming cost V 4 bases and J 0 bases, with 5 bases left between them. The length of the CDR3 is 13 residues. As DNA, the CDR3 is TGTGCCAGCAGTTTTCCTAGCACAGATACGCAGTATTTT. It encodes CASSFPSTDTQYF.

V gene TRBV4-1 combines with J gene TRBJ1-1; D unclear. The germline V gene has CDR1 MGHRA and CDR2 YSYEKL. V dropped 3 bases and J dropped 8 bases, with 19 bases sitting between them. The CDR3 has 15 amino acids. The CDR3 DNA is TGCGCCAGCAGCCAGGTTACCGGGCGAGAACCAGAAGCTTTCTTT. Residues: CASSQVTGREPEAFF.

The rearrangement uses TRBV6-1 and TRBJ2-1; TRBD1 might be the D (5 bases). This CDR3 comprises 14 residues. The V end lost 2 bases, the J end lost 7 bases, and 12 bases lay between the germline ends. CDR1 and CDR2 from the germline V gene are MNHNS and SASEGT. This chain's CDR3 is CASSEPRVRNEQFF. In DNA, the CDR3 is TGTGCCAGCAGTGAACCCAGGGTGCGGAATGAGCAGTTCTTC.

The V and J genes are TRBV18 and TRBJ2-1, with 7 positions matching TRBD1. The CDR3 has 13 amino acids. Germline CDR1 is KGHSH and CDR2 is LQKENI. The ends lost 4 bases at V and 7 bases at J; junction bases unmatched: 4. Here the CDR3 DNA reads TGTGCCAGCTCACTAGGGACAGCAAATGAGCAGTTCTTC. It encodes CASSLGTANEQFF.

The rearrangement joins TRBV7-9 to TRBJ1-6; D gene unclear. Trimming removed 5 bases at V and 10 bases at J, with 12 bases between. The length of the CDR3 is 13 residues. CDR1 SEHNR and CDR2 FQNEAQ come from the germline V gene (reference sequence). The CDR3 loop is CASSHSEGSPLHF. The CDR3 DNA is TGTGCCAGCAGCCACAGTGAGGGCTCACCCCTCCACTTT.

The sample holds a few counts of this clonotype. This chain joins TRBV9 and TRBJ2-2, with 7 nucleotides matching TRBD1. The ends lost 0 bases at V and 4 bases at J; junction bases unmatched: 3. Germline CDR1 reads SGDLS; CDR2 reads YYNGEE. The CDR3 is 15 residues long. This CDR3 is CASSVGSGGTGELFF. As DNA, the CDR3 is TGTGCCAGCAGCGTAGGTTCAGGGGGCACCGGGGAGCTGTTTTTT.